This TCR beta chain was recovered during a study of T cells in Graves' hyperthyroidism and ophthalmopathy. Whole-study results and caveats: Within blood appeared most thyroid clonotypes that had expanded above 0.001. Prediction of ophthalmopathy progression came a median roughly 6.6 months pre-onset. A 13 V-J model separated ophthalmopathy from stable hyperthyroidism.

Researchers amplified the TCR beta CDR3 regions from RNA transcripts. RT-PCR in the first round (using the HTBI primer set) targeted the TCR CDR3. TCRdb used MiXCR to reprocess the multiplex PCR reads, holding one entry per CDR3 protein. The profile shows approximately 350,000 distinct CDR3 sequences, roughly 15% of them singletons. From more than 8 ml of fresh peripheral blood, PBMCs were isolated. This CDR3 comprises 12 residues. With 10 bases removed from V and 5 bases from J, the gap between germline ends came to 14 bases. Per germline, CDR1 MDHEN and CDR2 SYDVKM. Remarks on this clonotype: What it recognizes is unknown.

The chain is built from TRBV28 and TRBJ1-2; weak D call: TRBD1 (6 bases). The TCR comes from a woman aged 55-69 years with Graves' ophthalmopathy. Sequencing used blood. The CDR3 spells CATATQGYGYTF. Here the CDR3 DNA reads TGTGCCACCGCTACTCAGGGGTATGGCTACACCTTC.